The 17 T cell receptor beta chains below were found in one sample sequenced in a study of T cell responses to AZD1222 COVID-19 vaccine. Some clones are missing from TCRdb's copy, which holds only in-frame ones; the method was immunoSEQ multiplex PCR. The sample contains 100,000 to 150,000 clones, around nine tenths of which appear only once. The sequencing used peripheral blood, collected 28 days after the second AZD1222 dose. The source of these receptors is an adult who received the AZD1222 COVID-19 vaccine.

This chain joins TRBV6-6 and TRBJ1-5, with D unresolved. The V gene's germline CDR1 is MNHNY and CDR2 SVGAGI (reference sequence). The CDR3 contains 15 residues. Trimming stripped 4 bases from V and 6 bases from J, with 16 bases between. CDR3 nucleotides: TGTGCCAGCAGTTTCCGGACCGAGCGCAGTCAGCCCCAGCATTTT. Translated, it gives CASSFRTERSQPQHF.

The chain uses TRBV9 and TRBJ1-5, with TRBD1 matching 10 bases. The CDR3 is made up of 15 amino acids. Germline V gives CDR1 SGDLS, CDR2 YYNGEE. The V segment lost 4 bases and the J segment 7 bases; nucleotides outside the gene matches: 8. The CDR3 protein is CASSLGQGVGQPQHF. The CDR3 DNA reads as TGTGCCAGCAGCCTCGGACAGGGGGTCGGACAGCCCCAGCATTTT.

This chain connects TRBV28 to TRBJ2-2, with 8 bases identical to TRBD2. The germline gives CDR1 MDHEN, CDR2 SYDVKM. Trimming took 3 bases from V and 3 from J; bases not matched to a gene: 6. The CDR3 is made up of 16 amino acids. In DNA, the CDR3 is TGTGCCAGCAGTTTCGTCGGCGGGGGGCACACCGGGGAGCTGTTTTTT. Translation: CASSFVGGGHTGELFF.

This chain connects TRBV5-6 to TRBJ1-6; D remains ambiguous. Germline assignment: CDR1 SGHDT and CDR2 YYEEEE. The V gene lost 2 bases and the J gene lost 7 bases, with 7 bases spanning the gap. The CDR3 totals 13 residues. The CDR3 is CASSFSTNSPLHF. The DNA for the CDR3 is TGTGCCAGCAGCTTCTCTACCAATTCACCCCTCCACTTT. The entire variable domain, with the rest obtained from reference TRBV5-6 and TRBJ1-6, is as follows: DAGVTQSPTHLIKTRGQQVTLRCSPKSGHDTVSWYQQALGQGPQFIFQYYEEEERQRGNFPDRFSGHQFPNYSSELNVNALLLGDSALYLCASSFSTNSPLHFGNGTRLTVT.

The genes are TRBV19 and TRBJ1-5; D is perhaps TRBD1 (5 bases). This CDR3 comprises 19 residues. Per the germline V gene, CDR1 is LNHDA and CDR2 is SQIVND (reference sequence). The germline V and J ends were trimmed by 3 bases and 0 bases, with 21 bases remaining between them. CDR3 sequence reads: CASSISRDRWGYSNQPQHF. The CDR3 nucleotides are TGTGCCAGTAGTATCTCTCGGGACCGATGGGGGTATAGCAATCAGCCCCAGCATTTT. Looking up the rest from reference TRBV19 and TRBJ1-5 gives the full variable domain: DGGITQSPKYLFRKEGQNVTLSCEQNLNHDAMYWYRQDPGQGLRLIYYSQIVNDFQKGDIAEGYSVSREKKESFPLTVTSAQKNPTAFYLCASSISRDRWGYSNQPQHFGDGTRLSIL.

This clone was detected a few times. The genes are TRBV2 and TRBJ2-1, with D uncertain. The germline CDR1 and CDR2 sequences are SNHLY and FYNNEI. V was trimmed by 6 bases and J by 3 bases, leaving 12 bases between them. CDR3 length equals 14 residues. CDR3 nucleotides: TGTGCCAGCAGGGGATCTTACGACTACAATGAGCAGTTCTTC. This gives the protein CASRGSYDYNEQFF.

There are a few counts of this clone. The gene calls are TRBV3-1 (or the pseudogene TRBV3-2) and TRBJ2-7, with D maybe TRBD2 (5 bases). CDR1 is LGHDT, CDR2 YNNKEL, per germline (reference sequence). The V gene lost 5 bases and the J gene lost 4 bases, with 12 bases spanning the gap. The CDR3 is 13 amino acids. This chain's CDR3 is CASSYGGVYEQYF. The CDR3 DNA reads TGTGCCAGCAGCTACGGAGGAGTATACGAGCAGTACTTC.

CDR3 DNA sequence: TGTGCCAGCAGCGTAGTAGCAGGGGCTGGAAACACCATATATTTT. The encoded protein is CASSVVAGAGNTIYF. The genes are TRBV9 and TRBJ1-3, with D perhaps TRBD1 (6 bases). V lost 0 bases, J lost 2 bases, and 9 bases lay in between. Germline CDR1 and CDR2: SGDLS and YYNGEE. The CDR3 is 15 amino acids.

This clone was picked up a small number of times. V gene TRBV3-1 (or the pseudogene TRBV3-2) combines with J gene TRBJ1-5; 9 nucleotides align to TRBD1. The V and J ends lost 3 bases and 8 bases, in that order; junction bases with no gene match: 8. This CDR3 has 15 amino acids. Germline V CDR1 and CDR2: LGHDT, YNNKEL (reference sequence). The CDR3 region has the DNA TGTGCCAGCAGCCAGAACTACAGGGGGCGGGAGCCCCAGCATTTT. This translates into CASSQNYRGREPQHF.

This sequence joins TRBV18 and TRBJ1-5, with D tentatively TRBD1 (6 bases). CDR1 is KGHSH, CDR2 LQKENI, per germline. Trimming stripped 3 bases from V and 2 bases from J, with 8 bases between. This CDR3 region has 14 residues. As DNA, the CDR3 is TGTGCCAGCTCACCGAACAGGGGCAATCAGCCCCAGCATTTT. Encoded protein: CASSPNRGNQPQHF.

The rearrangement links TRBV7-2 to TRBJ2-5; D may be TRBD2 (6 bases). This CDR3 has 14 amino acids. V lost 5 bases and J 9 bases, leaving 19 bases between the germline ends. CDR1 SGHTA and CDR2 FQGNSA come from the germline V gene. The CDR3 loop is CASSRGTEGVAQYF. CDR3 sequence (DNA): TGTGCCAGCAGCCGCGGGACGGAAGGGGTAGCCCAGTACTTC.

The chain is built from TRBV5-1 and TRBJ2-6; the D gene is possibly TRBD2 (6 bases). Trimming stripped 1 base from V and 2 bases from J, with 13 bases between. The CDR3 extends over 17 amino acids. Germline V gene data show CDR1 as SGHRS and CDR2 as YFSETQ. This CDR3 reads CASSLFLSGAGANVLTF. The CDR3 DNA follows: TGCGCCAGCAGCTTGTTTCTTTCGGGGGCTGGGGCCAACGTCCTGACTTTC.

The chain joins TRBV10-3 to TRBJ1-2; the D gene is possibly TRBD1 (5 bases). Germline assignment: CDR1 ENHRY and CDR2 SYGVKD. Trimming took off 3 bases at V and 8 bases at J, with 7 bases between the two ends. The CDR3 is 11 amino acids. CDR3 loop: CAISERGGYTF. For the CDR3, the DNA is TGTGCCATCAGTGAACGGGGGGGCTACACCTTC.

The chain recombines TRBV19 with TRBJ1-2, with D unresolved. V was cut by 7 bases and J by 8 bases, with 23 bases left in between. CDR3 size: 15 residues. Germline CDR1 is LNHDA and CDR2 is SQIVND (reference sequence). CDR3 protein: CASIPKGTTGLGYTF. The CDR3 DNA sequence: TGTGCCAGTATCCCCAAGGGTACGACCGGATTGGGCTACACCTTC.

This chain links TRBV28 with TRBJ2-1; 8 nucleotides match TRBD1. With V trimmed by 6 bases and J by 0 bases, 10 bases remained unmatched. Germline V CDR1 and CDR2: MDHEN, SYDVKM. The CDR3 sequence is 17 residues long. In DNA form, the CDR3 reads TGTGCCAGCAGGTCCTGGCAGGGGGCTGTCTCCTACAATGAGCAGTTCTTC. Residues: CASRSWQGAVSYNEQFF.

V gene TRBV7-2 combines with J gene TRBJ2-1; tentative D call: TRBD2 (5 bases). The CDR3 totals 13 residues. V was shortened by 5 bases and J by 7 bases, with 12 bases between the two germline ends. Germline values: CDR1 SGHTA, CDR2 FQGNSA. CDR3 protein: CASSIGVSNEQFF. CDR3 coding DNA: TGTGCCAGCAGCATCGGGGTCAGTAATGAGCAGTTCTTC.

This chain uses TRBV6-5 with TRBJ1-1, with a tentative D call TRBD1 (5 bases). Germline lookup yields CDR1 MNHEY and CDR2 SVGAGI. Trimming removed 6 bases from V and 4 bases from J, with 18 bases in between. The CDR3 has 15 residues. DNA for the CDR3: TGTGCCAGCAGAAAGGACTTTACGGGGGGCACTGAAGCTTTCTTT. Translating it yields CASRKDFTGGTEAFF.